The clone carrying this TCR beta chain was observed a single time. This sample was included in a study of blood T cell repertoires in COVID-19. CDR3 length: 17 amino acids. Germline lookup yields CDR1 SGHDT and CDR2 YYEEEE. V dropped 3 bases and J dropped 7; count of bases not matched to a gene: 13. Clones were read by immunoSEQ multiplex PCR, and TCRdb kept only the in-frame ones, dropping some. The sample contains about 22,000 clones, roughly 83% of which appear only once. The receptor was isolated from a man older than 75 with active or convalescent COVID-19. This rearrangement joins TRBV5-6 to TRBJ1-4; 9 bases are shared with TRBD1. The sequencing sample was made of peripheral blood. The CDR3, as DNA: TGTGCCAGCAGCTATTCCGGGACAGGGACATTTGGTGAAAAACTGTTTTTT. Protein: CASSYSGTGTFGEKLFF. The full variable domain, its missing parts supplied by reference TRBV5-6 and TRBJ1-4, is DAGVTQSPTHLIKTRGQQVTLRCSPKSGHDTVSWYQQALGQGPQFIFQYYEEEERQRGNFPDRFSGHQFPNYSSELNVNALLLGDSALYLCASSYSGTGTFGEKLFFGSGTQLSVL.